This is a list of T cell receptor beta chains from one sample in a study of CXCR3-negative and CXCR3-positive naive CD8 T cells. TCRdb re-called the 5' RACE reads and gives one entry per CDR3 protein, without DNA. The table for this sample gives roughly 6,000 distinct CDR3 sequences. Sequenced input: naive CXCR3+ CD8+ T cells from blood. The receptors here all came from a human donor in good health. Some clones in this sample may be carry-over from other donors' samples. The CDR3 runs from the conserved cysteine through the conserved F or W. Not all rows give a size; the values are once, few, many and, for expanded clones, a class.

v_call	clone_size	j_call	cdr3_aa
TRBV29-1	-	TRBJ1-2	CSVESRYGYTF
TRBV23-1	medium-sized	TRBJ1-4	CASSQPGQRNEKLFF
TRBV12-3/TRBV12-4	-	TRBJ2-1	CASSLVLANEQFF
TRBV12-3/TRBV12-4	medium-sized	TRBJ1-2	CAIRGGRNYGYTF
TRBV27	-	TRBJ2-1	CASRTLAGAGDEQFF
TRBV29-1	-	TRBJ1-1	CSGRGLEEAFF
TRBV20-1	medium-sized	TRBJ2-7	CSALGQEDYEQYF
TRBV9	-	TRBJ1-1	CARSSGQNTEAFF
TRBV5-1	medium-sized	TRBJ2-7	CASSLLTGGTYEQYF
TRBV9	medium-sized	TRBJ1-1	CASSVQDGGAFF
TRBV7-9	-	TRBJ2-1	CANSSILRDHEQFF
TRBV5-6	-	TRBJ2-1	CASSSDRVIDEQFF
TRBV5-5	-	TRBJ1-3	CASSRDSTSGNTIYF
TRBV6-2/TRBV6-3	-	TRBJ1-1	CASRVTGNTEAFF
TRBV20-1	medium-sized	TRBJ2-1	CSANSGGPYNEQFF
TRBV7-9	medium-sized	TRBJ2-1	CASSPDEGGYNEQFF
TRBV21-1	-	TRBJ1-1	CASSAPEVGGNEAFF
TRBV4-1	-	TRBJ2-1	CASSEASSGLLREQSF
TRBV20-1	-	TRBJ1-6	CSAVQQGADSPLHF
TRBV15	medium-sized	TRBJ2-3	CATSRDWGQGADTQYF
TRBV12-5	-	TRBJ2-7	CASGFDYSYEQYF
TRBV4-1	-	TRBJ2-1	CASSQDRTGGVNEQFF
TRBV6-5	medium-sized	TRBJ2-2	CASSFWTPSRFNTGELFF
TRBV9	medium-sized	TRBJ2-3	CASSLRTGADTQYF
TRBV27	-	TRBJ2-7	CASHGSYEQYF
TRBV10-3	medium-sized	TRBJ2-3	CAISDSQRTGREDTQYF
TRBV27	medium-sized	TRBJ2-1	CASSQGLAEYNEQFF
TRBV7-8	-	TRBJ1-2	CASSSRTAVTQANYGYTF
TRBV5-1	medium-sized	TRBJ1-1	CASSDRGGGTEAFF
TRBV5-1	medium-sized	TRBJ2-3	CASSLDSYSTSTDTQYF
TRBV20-1	medium-sized	TRBJ2-1	CSARGDVSYNEQFF
TRBV7-3	medium-sized	TRBJ2-1	CASSPGGGYNEQFF
TRBV5-1	-	TRBJ1-1	CASSEKQGMNTEAFF
TRBV6-5	-	TRBJ2-3	CASSRGGDTQYF
TRBV4-1	-	TRBJ1-3	CASSPDSSSGNTIYF
TRBV27	-	TRBJ1-1	CASSLGTGTEAFF
TRBV9	-	TRBJ1-2	CASSRPPGGHTF
TRBV7-2	-	TRBJ2-3	CASSKWTSGTDTQYF
TRBV14	medium-sized	TRBJ2-7	CASSQWFSHEQYF
TRBV27	medium-sized	TRBJ1-2	CASSLGLTYGYTF
TRBV4-3	-	TRBJ2-1	CASSQDVWLAGAYNEQFF
TRBV12-5	-	TRBJ1-5	CASGATPGRGILNQPQHF
TRBV11-2	-	TRBJ1-5	CASSLGSGPNQPQHF
TRBV29-1	medium-sized	TRBJ2-1	CSVEGSIRDYNEQFF
TRBV7-2	-	TRBJ1-1	CASSLIQDGNTEAFF
TRBV27	medium-sized	TRBJ2-7	CASSLIQGPYEQYF
TRBV12-3/TRBV12-4	medium-sized	TRBJ1-1	CASGYRAPGEAFF
TRBV29-1	-	TRBJ2-2	CSVWADGELFF
TRBV29-1	-	TRBJ2-7	CSVGTGGDEQYF
TRBV6-2/TRBV6-3	-	TRBJ2-7	CASSSWGANSYEQYF
TRBV19	-	TRBJ2-7	CASSIALSMGYEQYF
TRBV12-3/TRBV12-4	-	TRBJ2-3	CASRVGAVTDTQYF
TRBV29-1	-	TRBJ2-5	CSGQGVGETQYF
TRBV29-1	medium-sized	TRBJ1-5	CSVVPGGRTPQHF
TRBV15	-	TRBJ2-3	CATSEDRGTDTQYF
TRBV20-1	-	TRBJ1-1	CSARAFIQNTEAFF
TRBV12-3/TRBV12-4	-	TRBJ2-1	CASGEGTYNEQFF